This entry lists 10 T cell receptor beta chains sequenced from one sample in a study of cytomegalovirus exposure and HLA in healthy donors. In the PCR, 60 Vbeta and 13 Jbeta primers were used. TCRdb keeps only in-frame clones here, not all; method: immunoSEQ multiplex PCR. The table shows about 87,000 clones, with 74% occurring only once. Sequenced input: PBMCs. These receptors were obtained from a young man in good health and CMV-seropositive.

This clone occurred once. The chain recombines TRBV5-4 with TRBJ2-5; 10 nucleotides line up with TRBD1. V trimming: 5 bases; J trimming: 5 bases; junction bases outside the gene matches: 3. The CDR3 is made up of 13 amino acids. Germline V CDR1 and CDR2: SGHNT, YYREEE (reference sequence). CDR3 protein: CASRPDRGETQYF. The CDR3 DNA sequence: TGTGCCAGCAGACCGGACAGGGGGGAGACCCAGTACTTC.

The chain recombines TRBV5-1 with TRBJ2-3; 8 nucleotides align to TRBD2. Germline values: CDR1 SGHRS, CDR2 YFSETQ. Germline trimming cut 1 base from V and 1 base from J; bases unmatched to any gene: 2. The CDR3 is made up of 15 amino acids. CDR3 sequence (DNA): TGCGCCAGCAGCTTGACGCGGGGGGGCACAGATACGCAGTATTTT. Translating gives CASSLTRGGTDTQYF.

The rearrangement uses TRBV6-5 and TRBJ1-1, with a weak D call TRBD1 (5 bases). CDR1 and CDR2 from the germline V gene are MNHEY and SVGAGI. The CDR3 covers 14 residues. V gave up 6 bases and J gave up 3 bases, with 14 bases separating them. The CDR3 DNA follows: TGTGCCAGCAGGGCCCAGGGTCGCGACACTGAAGCTTTCTTT. Its protein product is CASRAQGRDTEAFF.

V and J are TRBV28 and TRBJ2-7, with unresolved D. This CDR3 has 14 residues. The germline gives CDR1 MDHEN, CDR2 SYDVKM. V was trimmed by 6 bases and J by 2 bases, leaving 14 bases between them. CDR3 nucleotide sequence: TGTGCCAGCAGCCTCCAACTAACTACCTACGAGCAGTACTTC. This encodes CASSLQLTTYEQYF.

The rearrangement links TRBV9 to TRBJ2-2; D gene uncertain. Germline V CDR1 and CDR2: SGDLS, YYNGEE. The ends were cut back, 4 bases at V and 3 bases at J, with 7 bases in the middle. This CDR3 is built from 13 residues. The CDR3 sequence is CASSRLDTGELFF. CDR3 in DNA: TGTGCCAGCAGCCGTCTAGACACCGGGGAGCTGTTTTTT.

The V and J genes are TRBV6-1 and TRBJ2-2; 9 nucleotides align to TRBD1. Germline CDR1 reads MNHNS; CDR2 reads SASEGT. CDR3 length: 14 residues. The V and J ends lost 6 bases and 8 bases, in that order; junction bases with no gene match: 7. DNA for the CDR3: TGTGCCAGCAGGCCCGACAGGGGGTCGGGGGAGCTGTTTTTT. Protein product: CASRPDRGSGELFF.

The J gene is TRBJ1-1, the V gene TRBV14, with a weak D call TRBD1 (5 bases). With 0 bases removed from V and 1 base from J, the gap between germline ends came to 21 bases. The CDR3 runs 19 residues. The germline CDR1 and CDR2 sequences are SGHDN and FVKESK. The CDR3 DNA reads as TGTGCCAGCAGCCAAGATCCGGCAGTCGGGGGTATTGAGAACACTGAAGCTTTCTTT. Translated, it gives CASSQDPAVGGIENTEAFF.

V is TRBV7-9 and J is TRBJ1-1, with TRBD1 matching 9 bases. In germline, CDR1 is SEHNR, CDR2 FQNEAQ (reference sequence). The trim removed 5 bases at V and 13 bases at J, leaving 11 bases unmatched. The CDR3 extends over 13 amino acids. The CDR3 DNA reads as TGTGCCAGCAGCCCCGGGACAGGGAGGAATGGTTTCTTT. Translation gives CASSPGTGRNGFF.

The rearrangement uses TRBV6-6 and TRBJ2-5, with TRBD1 matching 9 bases. CDR3 length: 15 amino acids. Germline V gives CDR1 MNHNY, CDR2 SVGAGI (reference sequence). V lost 5 bases and J lost 4; bases outside the gene matches: 8. CDR3 nucleotide sequence: TGTGCCAGCAGTGTACAGGGGGCAACGCGAGAGACCCAGTACTTC. Encoded protein: CASSVQGATRETQYF.

V usage is TRBV29-1 and J usage is TRBJ1-1, with TRBD1 matching over 9 bases. Germline V gene data show CDR1 as SQVTM and CDR2 as ANQGSEA. V trimming: 8 bases; J trimming: 4 bases; junction bases outside the gene matches: 2. The CDR3 loop spans 11 amino acids. CDR3: CSSDRGTEAFF. CDR3 DNA: TGCAGCTCGGACAGGGGCACTGAAGCTTTCTTT.